The clone carrying this T cell receptor (beta chain) was detected ten times or more. Germline V gives CDR1 DFQATT, CDR2 SNEGSKA (reference sequence). The CDR3 loop spans 14 amino acids. With 1 base clipped from V and 6 bases from J, the junction kept 9 bases outside the gene matches. Described time point: newly diagnosed GD, antithyroid drugs for less than 3 months. RNA extracted from PBMCs served as the sequencing template. This sample is part of a study of regulatory T cells in long-lasting Graves disease. Arm-PCR of CDR3 regions and iRepertoire HTBI primers were used to build TCR beta libraries. TCRdb called the multiplex PCR reads again in MiXCR, with one record for every CDR3 protein. The profile covers 350,000 to 450,000 distinct CDR3 sequences, with approximately 15% appearing a single time and approximately 8% taken by the ten largest. This sample was also put to use in a study of T cells in Graves' hyperthyroidism and ophthalmopathy.

This clonotype was obtained from a woman aged 40 to 55 with Graves disease. Source: peripheral blood mononuclear cells (PBMCs), taken at new diagnosis, from a patient treated with antithyroid drugs. This chain uses TRBV20-1 with TRBJ2-7; 7 bases agree with TRBD2. Here the CDR3 DNA reads TGCAGTGCTAGAGCGGGGGGTACCCTCCCCGAGCAGTACTTC. Its protein product is CSARAGGTLPEQYF.